This TCR beta chain stems from a study of control samples from healthy donors and cancer patients. The assay was immunoSEQ multiplex PCR, and TCRdb's table has in-frame clones only and misses some. The data hold 80,000 or so clones, with over 85% observed a single time. Germline V gene lookup returns CDR1 GTSNPN and CDR2 SVGIG (reference sequence). The V end lost 0 bases, the J end lost 0 bases, and 9 bases lay between the germline ends. The CDR3 is made up of 15 amino acids. This clone was counted once. The material sequenced was blood. The chain couples TRBV30 to TRBJ1-3; TRBD1 might be the D (6 bases). The origin of this receptor is a man aged 50-59 years in good health. CDR3 region: CAWSVGGFSGNTIYF. CDR3 sequence (DNA): TGTGCCTGGAGTGTAGGGGGGTTCTCTGGAAACACCATATATTTT. The whole variable domain, remainder taken from reference TRBV30 and TRBJ1-3, is SQTIHQWPATLVQPVGSPLSLECTVEGTSNPNLYWYRQAAGRGLQLLFYSVGIGQISSEVPQNLSASRPQDRQFILSSKKLLLSDSGFYLCAWSVGGFSGNTIYFGEGSWLTVV.